This TCR beta chain originates from a study of radiotherapy plus CTLA-4 blockade in lung cancer. Assay used: immunoSEQ multiplex PCR; TCRdb lists only in-frame clones, some missing. The sample gives roughly 68,000 clones, 78% of which show up once; 7% to 8.5% is in the top ten. Germline-derived CDR1 and CDR2 are SGHNT and YENEEA. Between the trimmed V and J ends, which lost 5 bases and 2 bases, there was a span of 12 bases. This CDR3 spans 14 amino acids. J is TRBJ1-2 and V is TRBV11-3; possibly TRBD1 for D (6 bases). Sequencing used peripheral blood, obtained from a patient treated with radiotherapy plus ipilimumab. The clonotype comes from a human donor with non-small cell lung cancer who had a complete response to radiotherapy plus ipilimumab. For the CDR3, the DNA is TGTGCCAGCAGCCCGACAGGAGTAAACTATGGCTACACCTTC. This gives the protein CASSPTGVNYGYTF.